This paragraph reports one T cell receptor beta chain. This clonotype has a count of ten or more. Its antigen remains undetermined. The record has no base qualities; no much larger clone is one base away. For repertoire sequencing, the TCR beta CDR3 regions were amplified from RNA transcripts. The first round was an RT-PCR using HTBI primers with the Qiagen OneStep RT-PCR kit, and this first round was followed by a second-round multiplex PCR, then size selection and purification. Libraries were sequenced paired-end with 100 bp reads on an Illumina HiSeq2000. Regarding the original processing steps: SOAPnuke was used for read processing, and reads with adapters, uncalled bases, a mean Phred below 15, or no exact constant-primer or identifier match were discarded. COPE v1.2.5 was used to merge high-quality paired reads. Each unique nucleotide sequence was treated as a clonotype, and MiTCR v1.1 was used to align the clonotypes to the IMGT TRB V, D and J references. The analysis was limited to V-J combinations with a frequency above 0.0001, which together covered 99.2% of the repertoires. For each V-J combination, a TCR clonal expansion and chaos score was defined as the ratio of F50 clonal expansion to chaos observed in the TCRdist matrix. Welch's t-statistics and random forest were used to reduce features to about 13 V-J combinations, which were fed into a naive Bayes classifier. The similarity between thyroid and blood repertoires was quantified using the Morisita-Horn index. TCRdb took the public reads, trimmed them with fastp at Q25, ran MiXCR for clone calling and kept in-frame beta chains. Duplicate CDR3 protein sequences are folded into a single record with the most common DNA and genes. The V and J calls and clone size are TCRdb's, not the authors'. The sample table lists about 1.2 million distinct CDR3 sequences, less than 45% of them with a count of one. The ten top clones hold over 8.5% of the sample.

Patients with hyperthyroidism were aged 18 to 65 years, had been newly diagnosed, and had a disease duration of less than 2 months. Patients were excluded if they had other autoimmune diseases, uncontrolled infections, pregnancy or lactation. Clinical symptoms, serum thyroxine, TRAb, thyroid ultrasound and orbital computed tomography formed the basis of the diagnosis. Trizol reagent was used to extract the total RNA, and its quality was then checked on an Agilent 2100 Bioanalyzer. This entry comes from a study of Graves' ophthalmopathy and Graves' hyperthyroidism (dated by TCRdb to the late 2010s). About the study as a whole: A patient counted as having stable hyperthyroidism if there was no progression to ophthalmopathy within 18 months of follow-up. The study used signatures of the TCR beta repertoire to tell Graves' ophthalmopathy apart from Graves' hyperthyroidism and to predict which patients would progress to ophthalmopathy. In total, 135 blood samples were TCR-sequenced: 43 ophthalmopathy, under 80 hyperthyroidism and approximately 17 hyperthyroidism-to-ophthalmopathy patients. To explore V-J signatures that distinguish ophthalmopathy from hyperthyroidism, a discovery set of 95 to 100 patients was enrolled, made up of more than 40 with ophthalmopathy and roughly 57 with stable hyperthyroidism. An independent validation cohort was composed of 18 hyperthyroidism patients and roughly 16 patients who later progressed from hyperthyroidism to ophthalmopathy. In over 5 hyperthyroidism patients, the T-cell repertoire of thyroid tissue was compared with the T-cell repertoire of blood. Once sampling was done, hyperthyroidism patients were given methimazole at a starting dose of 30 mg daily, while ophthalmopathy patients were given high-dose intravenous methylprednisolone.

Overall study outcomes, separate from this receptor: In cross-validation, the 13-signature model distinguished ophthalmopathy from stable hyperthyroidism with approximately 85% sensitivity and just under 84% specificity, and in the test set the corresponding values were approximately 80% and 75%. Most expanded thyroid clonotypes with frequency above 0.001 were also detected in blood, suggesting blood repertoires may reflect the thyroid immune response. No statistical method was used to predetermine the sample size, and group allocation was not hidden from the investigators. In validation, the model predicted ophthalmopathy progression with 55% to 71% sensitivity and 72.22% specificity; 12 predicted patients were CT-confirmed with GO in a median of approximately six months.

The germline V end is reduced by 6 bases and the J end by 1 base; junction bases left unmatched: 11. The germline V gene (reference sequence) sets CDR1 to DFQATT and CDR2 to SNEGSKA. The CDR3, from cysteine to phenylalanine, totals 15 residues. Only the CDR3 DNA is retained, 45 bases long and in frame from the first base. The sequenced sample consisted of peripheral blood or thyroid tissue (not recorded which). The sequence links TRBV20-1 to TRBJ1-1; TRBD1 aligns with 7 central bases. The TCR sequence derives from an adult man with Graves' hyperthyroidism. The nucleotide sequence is TGCAGTGCCATCAACATGGGACAGTCGAACACTGAAGCTTTCTTT. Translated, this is CSAINMGQSNTEAFF.